These 32 T cell receptor beta chains were all obtained from the same sample, sequenced in a study of shared clonotypes between healthy human individuals. Some clones are missing from TCRdb's copy, which holds only in-frame ones; the method was immunoSEQ multiplex PCR. The sample records more than 2,000,000 clones, just over 90% being singletons. The material sequenced was naive CD4+ T cells from PBMCs. Subset specified: CD45RA+ positively selected. The origin of the receptors is a man aged 18 to 29 in good health. Some clones in this sample may be carry-over from other donors' samples.

In regard to this clone: At the DNA level, this CDR3 is encoded by other sequences in the same sample as well. The rearrangement joins TRBV6-5 to TRBJ2-7; 11 bases fit TRBD2. CDR3 length: 15 residues. V dropped 0 bases and J dropped 2; count of bases not matched to a gene: 0. The germline V gene has CDR1 MNHEY and CDR2 SVGAGI. CDR3 region: CASSYSTSGAYEQYF. The CDR3 DNA follows: TGTGCCAGCAGTTACTCGACTAGCGGGGCCTACGAGCAGTACTTC.

The chain uses TRBV28 and TRBJ2-7, with D perhaps TRBD1 (6 bases). V lost 6 bases and J 1 base, leaving 13 bases between the germline ends. CDR1 MDHEN and CDR2 SYDVKM come from the germline V gene. The CDR3 spans 14 residues. The CDR3 sequence: CASRDRPRSYEQYF. The CDR3 DNA reads TGTGCCAGCAGAGACAGGCCCAGGTCCTACGAGCAGTACTTC. Variable domain in full (rest from reference TRBV28 and TRBJ2-7): DVKVTQSSRYLVKRTGEKVFLECVQDMDHENMFWYRQDPGLGLRLIYFSYDVKMKEKGDIPEGYSVSREKKERFSLILESASTNQTSMYLCASRDRPRSYEQYFGPGTRLTVT.

To note about this clone: The same CDR3 arises from other DNA sequences in this sample as well. V is TRBV5-1 and J is TRBJ1-4; 10 bases align to TRBD1. Per the germline V gene, CDR1 is SGHRS and CDR2 is YFSETQ. The CDR3 is 14 residues long. V shed 2 bases, J shed 6 bases, and the junction held 1 base outside the gene matches. The CDR3 sequence is CASSLGTGDEKLFF. The CDR3 DNA follows: TGCGCCAGCAGCTTAGGGACAGGGGATGAAAAACTGTTTTTT.

V gene TRBV7-6 combines with J gene TRBJ1-1; 7 bases line up with TRBD1. Trimming removed 5 bases from V and 3 bases from J; junction bases left unmatched: 9. CDR3 length equals 15 residues. Germline V lookup: CDR1 SGHVS, CDR2 FNYEAQ. The CDR3 region is CASSAMTGLHTEAFF. The DNA of the CDR3 is TGTGCCAGCAGCGCAATGACAGGGCTTCACACTGAAGCTTTCTTT.

V and J are TRBV18 and TRBJ2-1, with 7 bases that match TRBD2. CDR3 length equals 14 residues. V was pared by 2 bases and J by 7 bases, with 5 bases of the junction left unmatched. CDR1 and CDR2 (germline): KGHSH, LQKENI. The CDR3, as DNA: TGTGCCAGCTCACCAAGGCGCGGGAGAAATGAGCAGTTCTTC. Translated: CASSPRRGRNEQFF. The variable domain in full, completed from reference TRBV18 and TRBJ2-1, reads NAGVMQNPRHLVRRRGQEARLRCSPMKGHSHVYWYRQLPEEGLKFMVYLQKENIIDESGMPKERFSAEFPKEGPSILRIQQVVRGDSAAYFCASSPRRGRNEQFFGPGTRLTVL.

The V and J genes are TRBV4-2 and TRBJ1-3, with 7 bases lining up with TRBD1. CDR1 is LGHNA, CDR2 YNFKEQ, per germline. The CDR3 runs 15 residues. The V segment lost 7 bases and the J segment 2 bases; nucleotides outside the gene matches: 8. CDR3 loop: CASNRGTDPGNTIYF. The CDR3, as DNA: TGTGCCAGCAACCGAGGGACAGACCCTGGAAACACCATATATTTT.

The chain employs TRBV9 and TRBJ2-5; a weak D match, TRBD2 (6 bases). The germline V gene encodes CDR1 SGDLS and CDR2 YYNGEE. Deletions cut 4 bases from V and 2 bases from J, with 12 bases between. The CDR3 is 14 residues long. As DNA, the CDR3 is TGTGCCAGCAGCCTAAGGGACTTTCAAGAGACCCAGTACTTC. This gives the protein CASSLRDFQETQYF.

CDR3 loop: CAGQENTGELFF. CDR3 DNA: TGTGCCGGGCAGGAGAACACCGGGGAGCTGTTTTTT. V usage is TRBV28 and J usage is TRBJ2-2; D not resolved. V was shortened by 11 bases and J by 1 base, with 8 bases between the two germline ends. Germline CDR1 and CDR2: MDHEN and SYDVKM. The CDR3 runs to 12 residues.

On this clone: The sample contains more than one DNA sequence encoding this CDR3. The rearrangement uses TRBV18 and TRBJ1-1; D is perhaps TRBD1 (6 bases). Germline V CDR1 and CDR2: KGHSH, LQKENI. The CDR3 contains 13 residues. With 3 bases removed from V and 4 bases from J, the gap between germline ends came to 9 bases. CDR3 bases: TGTGCCAGCTCACCGGGGGCTGGCACTGAAGCTTTCTTT. It specifies CASSPGAGTEAFF.

This clone was seen only once. The chain uses TRBV4-2 and TRBJ1-4, with TRBD1 matching over 10 bases. The CDR3 has 16 amino acids. Germline loops: CDR1 LGHNA, CDR2 YNFKEQ. The V segment lost 4 bases and the J segment 5 bases; nucleotides outside the gene matches: 7. The CDR3 DNA reads TGTGCCAGCAGCCCACGGGCGACAGGGGGCAATGAAAAACTGTTTTTT. This gives the protein CASSPRATGGNEKLFF.

The chain uses TRBV5-1 and TRBJ1-2; D gene ambiguous. Trimming removed 4 bases at V and 2 bases at J, with 9 bases between. This CDR3 contains 13 residues. Per the germline V gene, CDR1 is SGHRS and CDR2 is YFSETQ. The CDR3 sequence: CASSENTNYGYTF. CDR3 coding DNA: TGCGCCAGCAGCGAAAACACAAACTATGGCTACACCTTC.

The chain carries TRBV7-9 and TRBJ2-6; D is undetermined. Germline CDR1 SEHNR, CDR2 FQNEAQ (reference sequence). Between the trimmed V and J ends, which lost 5 bases and 4 bases, there was a span of 12 bases. The CDR3 spans 15 residues. The CDR3 loop reads CASSPAAPGANVLTF. CDR3 nucleotides: TGTGCCAGCAGCCCCGCAGCGCCAGGGGCCAACGTCCTGACTTTC.

The CDR3 protein is CASSPRDRAIYQPQHF. In DNA, the CDR3 is TGTGCCAGCTCACCACGGGACAGGGCAATATATCAGCCCCAGCATTTT. The rearrangement uses TRBV18 and TRBJ1-5; TRBD1 agrees at 9 bases. Germline CDR1 is KGHSH and CDR2 is LQKENI. The CDR3 has 16 amino acids. Trimming at V came to 1 base and at J to 5 bases, leaving 6 bases not matched to a gene.

The chain recombines TRBV7-2 with TRBJ2-7; possible D gene TRBD2, 6 bases. Trimming removed 1 base from V and 2 bases from J, with 9 bases in between. This CDR3 region has 14 residues. Germline V lookup: CDR1 SGHTA, CDR2 FQGNSA. CDR3: CASSLGRETYEQYF. CDR3 in DNA: TGTGCCAGCAGCTTAGGTCGGGAGACCTACGAGCAGTACTTC.

This clone was detected only once. The CDR3 loop reads CASRGRAYISGANVLTF. The DNA of the CDR3 is TGTGCCAGCAGAGGCAGGGCGTATATATCTGGGGCCAACGTCCTGACTTTC. The chain has TRBV28 and TRBJ2-6, with D possibly being TRBD1 (5 bases). V was cut by 6 bases and J by 1 base, with 16 bases left in between. Germline V CDR1 and CDR2: MDHEN, SYDVKM. The CDR3 is 17 residues long.

This chain links TRBV30 with TRBJ2-1; no clear D. Trimming removed 2 bases at V and 10 bases at J, with 12 bases between. The CDR3 covers 12 residues. CDR1 and CDR2 from the germline V gene are GTSNPN and SVGIG (reference sequence). In DNA form, the CDR3 reads TGTGCCTGGAGTCCTAATGGTCCAGAGCAGTTCTTC. It is translated as CAWSPNGPEQFF.

V and J are TRBV5-1 and TRBJ2-3; D is undetermined. The ends were cut back, 0 bases at V and 0 bases at J, with 5 bases in the middle. Germline lookup yields CDR1 SGHRS and CDR2 YFSETQ. The CDR3 extends over 14 amino acids. In DNA, the CDR3 is TGCGCCAGCAGCTTGGTAATAAGCACAGATACGCAGTATTTT. Protein: CASSLVISTDTQYF.

The V gene is TRBV28, the J gene TRBJ1-2; TRBD1 is a possible D gene (5 bases). The ends were cut back, 5 bases at V and 6 bases at J, with 19 bases in the middle. This CDR3 has 15 amino acids. Germline V gene lookup returns CDR1 MDHEN and CDR2 SYDVKM. Written as DNA, the CDR3 is TGTGCCAGCAGTGTCACAACCCTCGGGGGGGATGGCTACACCTTC. It specifies CASSVTTLGGDGYTF.

This clone came up once. The rearrangement links TRBV5-8 to TRBJ2-3; 14 positions agree with TRBD2. In germline, CDR1 is SGHTS, CDR2 YDEGEE. CDR3 size: 18 residues. J gave up 1 base and V 3 bases, and 7 bases lay outside the gene matches. CDR3 amino acids: CASSSGTSGSSRTDTQYF. The CDR3, as DNA: TGTGCCAGCAGCTCGGGGACTAGCGGGAGCTCACGCACAGATACGCAGTATTTT.

The chain carries TRBV2 and TRBJ2-7; perhaps TRBD2 as D (5 bases). Trimming shortened V by 9 bases and J by 6 bases, and 15 bases separated the two germline ends. This CDR3 has 12 residues. Germline assignment: CDR1 SNHLY and CDR2 FYNNEI. The chain's CDR3 is CARLGVWGEQYF. The DNA for the CDR3 is TGTGCCAGACTCGGGGTCTGGGGCGAGCAGTACTTC.

V is TRBV28 and J is TRBJ2-5, with D hard to call. From germline, CDR1 is MDHEN and CDR2 SYDVKM. The length of the CDR3 is 15 residues. V lost 4 bases, J lost 1 base, and 13 bases lay in between. The CDR3 here is CASSWKLGLQETQYF. The CDR3 DNA sequence: TGTGCCAGCAGTTGGAAATTGGGCCTCCAAGAGACCCAGTACTTC.

The chain has TRBV6-1 and TRBJ2-1; TRBD2 is a possible D gene (6 bases). V was pared by 2 bases and J by 6 bases, with 11 bases between. The germline CDR1 and CDR2 sequences are MNHNS and SASEGT. CDR3 length equals 14 residues. In DNA, the CDR3 is TGTGCCAGCAGTGAAAGGGACTTACTCAATGAGCAGTTCTTC. Residues: CASSERDLLNEQFF.

The V call is TRBV2, the J call TRBJ2-5; TRBD2 aligns across 8 bases. The CDR3 runs to 14 residues. V was pared by 7 bases and J by 6 bases, with 10 bases of the junction left unmatched. Germline V CDR1 and CDR2: SNHLY, FYNNEI. The CDR3 reads CASTVGSSGQTQYF. CDR3 sequence (DNA): TGTGCCAGCACTGTCGGGTCTAGCGGGCAGACCCAGTACTTC. The full variable domain, rest sourced from reference TRBV2 and TRBJ2-5, is EPEVTQTPSHQVTQMGQEVILRCVPISNHLYFYWYRQILGQKVEFLVSFYNNEISEKSEIFDDQFSVERPDGSNFTLKIRSTKLEDSAMYFCASTVGSSGQTQYFGPGTRLLVL.

The chain combines TRBV7-2 with TRBJ1-5; 10 bases agree with TRBD1. This CDR3 is 16 amino acids long. Germline assignment: CDR1 SGHTA and CDR2 FQGNSA. After removal of 4 bases from V and 5 bases from J, the junction contained 8 bases not matched to a gene. CDR3 sequence: CASSSSGTGVDQPQHF. In DNA form, the CDR3 reads TGTGCCAGCAGCTCATCCGGGACAGGGGTGGATCAGCCCCAGCATTTT.

V usage is TRBV7-3 and J usage is TRBJ2-7, with TRBD2 matching over 11 bases. The CDR3 covers 16 residues. Germline V gene lookup returns CDR1 SGHTA and CDR2 FQGTGA. Unmatched junction bases numbered 11, after V lost 5 bases and J lost 5 bases. The CDR3 is CASSPSGIAGGDEQYF. For the CDR3, the DNA is TGTGCCAGCAGCCCAAGTGGAATAGCGGGAGGGGACGAGCAGTACTTC.

Regarding this clone: The identical CDR3 is also encoded by other nucleotide sequences in the sample. This chain joins TRBV7-9 and TRBJ1-3, with D uncertain. Per germline, CDR1 SEHNR and CDR2 FQNEAQ (reference sequence). Trimming stripped 7 bases from V and 0 bases from J, with 7 bases between. This CDR3 comprises 13 residues. CDR3 DNA sequence: TGTGCCAGCAAGGAGAGCTCTGGAAACACCATATATTTT. Its translation: CASKESSGNTIYF. Based on the CDR3 plus reference TRBV7-9 and TRBJ1-3, the full variable domain is DTGVSQNPRHKITKRGQNVTFRCDPISEHNRLYWYRQTLGQGPEFLTYFQNEAQLEKSRLLSDRFSAERPKGSFSTLEIQRTEQGDSAMYLCASKESSGNTIYFGEGSWLTVV.

The CDR3 DNA reads TGTGCCAGCAGGAGAAATGGGGTCGAGCAGTACTTC. Its translation: CASRRNGVEQYF. This rearrangement joins TRBV28 to TRBJ2-7; D remains unclear. V lost 6 bases, J lost 6 bases, and 12 bases lay in between. CDR1 is MDHEN, CDR2 SYDVKM, per germline. This CDR3 is built from 12 residues.

This clone was counted once. The chain carries TRBV5-1 and TRBJ2-5; D gene ambiguous. Germline V CDR1 and CDR2: SGHRS, YFSETQ. The CDR3 spans 14 residues. V lost 3 bases, J lost 4 bases, and 13 bases lay in between. As DNA, the CDR3 is TGCGCCAGCAGCTCGGGCCGTCCCCCAGAGACCCAGTACTTC. Encoded protein: CASSSGRPPETQYF.

This chain joins TRBV27 and TRBJ2-1; D possibly corresponds to TRBD1 (6 bases). V lost 3 bases, J lost 14 bases, and 23 bases lay in between. This CDR3 is 15 amino acids long. CDR1 is MNHEY and CDR2 is SMNVEV in the germline V gene (reference sequence). The CDR3 DNA sequence: TGTGCCAGCAGTTTCTCCGGACAGCCGGGAATTGAAAAGTTCTTC. This translates into CASSFSGQPGIEKFF.

A note on this clone: The sample has other DNA sequences that encode this CDR3 too. The rearrangement links TRBV6-1 to TRBJ2-5; possibly TRBD1 for D (6 bases). The CDR3 has 14 amino acids. The V end was cut by 3 bases, the J end by 2 bases, with 10 bases between. Germline CDR1 is MNHNS and CDR2 is SASEGT. The CDR3 loop is CASSEDRVQETQYF. In DNA, the CDR3 is TGTGCCAGCAGTGAGGACAGAGTACAAGAGACCCAGTACTTC.

The chain joins TRBV29-1 to TRBJ2-7; D may correspond to TRBD1 or TRBD2 (5 bases each). Trimming took off 7 bases at V and 5 bases at J, with 24 bases between the two ends. This CDR3 contains 15 residues. From germline, CDR1 is SQVTM and CDR2 ANQGSEA. CDR3: CSATQPDRDGNEQYF. CDR3 DNA sequence: TGCAGCGCTACTCAGCCCGACCGGGACGGCAACGAGCAGTACTTC.

The V and J genes are TRBV5-1 and TRBJ2-3; D is ambiguous. With 4 bases removed from V and 0 bases from J, the gap between germline ends came to 9 bases. Germline V gene lookup returns CDR1 SGHRS and CDR2 YFSETQ. This CDR3 has 14 amino acids. This chain's CDR3 is CASSGAISTDTQYF. DNA of the CDR3: TGCGCCAGCAGCGGCGCGATTAGCACAGATACGCAGTATTTT. The whole variable domain, filled in from reference TRBV5-1 and TRBJ2-3, reads KAGVTQTPRYLIKTRGQQVTLSCSPISGHRSVSWYQQTPGQGLQFLFEYFSETQRNKGNFPGRFSGRQFSNSRSEMNVSTLELGDSALYLCASSGAISTDTQYFGPGTRLTVL.